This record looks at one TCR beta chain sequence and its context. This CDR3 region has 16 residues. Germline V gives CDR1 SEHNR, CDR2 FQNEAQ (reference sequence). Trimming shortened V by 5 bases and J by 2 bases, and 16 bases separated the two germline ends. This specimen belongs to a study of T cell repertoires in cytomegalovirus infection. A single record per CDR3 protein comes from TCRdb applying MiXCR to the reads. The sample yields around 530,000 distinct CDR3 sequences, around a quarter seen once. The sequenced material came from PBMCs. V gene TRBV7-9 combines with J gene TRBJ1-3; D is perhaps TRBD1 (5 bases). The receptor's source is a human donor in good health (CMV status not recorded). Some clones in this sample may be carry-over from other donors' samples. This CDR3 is CASSLHLGVTGNTIYF. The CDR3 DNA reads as TGTGCCAGCAGCCTTCACCTAGGGGTAACTGGAAACACCATATATTTT.